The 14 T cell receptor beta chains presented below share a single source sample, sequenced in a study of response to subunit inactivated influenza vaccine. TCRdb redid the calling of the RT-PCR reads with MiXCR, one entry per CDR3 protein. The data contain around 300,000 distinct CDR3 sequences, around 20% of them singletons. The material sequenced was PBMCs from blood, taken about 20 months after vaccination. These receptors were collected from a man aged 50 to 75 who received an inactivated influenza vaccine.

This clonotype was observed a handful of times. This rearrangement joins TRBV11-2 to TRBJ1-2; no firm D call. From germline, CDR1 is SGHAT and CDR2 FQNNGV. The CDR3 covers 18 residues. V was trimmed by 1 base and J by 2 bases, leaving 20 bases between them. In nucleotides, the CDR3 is TGTGCCAGCAGCTTAGTTTTCTCGGTGGCCAGTGCCAACTATGGCTACACCTTC. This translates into CASSLVFSVASANYGYTF.

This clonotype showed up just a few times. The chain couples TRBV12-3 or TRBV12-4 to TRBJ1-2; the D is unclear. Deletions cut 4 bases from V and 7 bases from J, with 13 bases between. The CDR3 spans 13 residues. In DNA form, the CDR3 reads TGTGCCAGCAGTTCTGGACGTTTTCCTGGCTACACCTTC. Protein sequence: CASSSGRFPGYTF.

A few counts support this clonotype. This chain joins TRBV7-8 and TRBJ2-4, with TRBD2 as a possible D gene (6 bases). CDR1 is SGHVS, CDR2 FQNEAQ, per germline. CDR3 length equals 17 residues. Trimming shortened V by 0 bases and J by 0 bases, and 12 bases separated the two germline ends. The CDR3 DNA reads TGTGCCAGCAGCTTAGCGAGTAGCGGATTAGCCAAAAACATTCAGTACTTC. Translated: CASSLASSGLAKNIQYF.

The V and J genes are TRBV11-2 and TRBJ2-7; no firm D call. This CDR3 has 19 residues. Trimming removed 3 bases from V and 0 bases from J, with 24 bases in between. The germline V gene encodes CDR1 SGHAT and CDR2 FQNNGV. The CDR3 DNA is TGTGCCAGCAGCTTCTTCTTTTTGGGGTTTCGGAATCGCTCCTACGAGCAGTACTTC. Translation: CASSFFFLGFRNRSYEQYF.

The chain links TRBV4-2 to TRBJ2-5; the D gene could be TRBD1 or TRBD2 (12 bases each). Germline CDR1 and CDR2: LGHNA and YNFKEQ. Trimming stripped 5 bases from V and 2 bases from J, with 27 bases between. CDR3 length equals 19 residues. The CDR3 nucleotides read TGTGCCAGCAGCGGGACAGGGGGCTACCTAGCGGGAGGGCAAGAGACCCAGTACTTC. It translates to CASSGTGGYLAGGQETQYF.

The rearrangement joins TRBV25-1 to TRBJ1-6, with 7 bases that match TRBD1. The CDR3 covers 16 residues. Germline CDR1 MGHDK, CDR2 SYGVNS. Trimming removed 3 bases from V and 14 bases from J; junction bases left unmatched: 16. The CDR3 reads CASSDTVGQWNQALHF. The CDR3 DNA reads TGTGCCAGCAGTGACACTGTGGGACAGTGGAACCAGGCCCTCCACTTT.

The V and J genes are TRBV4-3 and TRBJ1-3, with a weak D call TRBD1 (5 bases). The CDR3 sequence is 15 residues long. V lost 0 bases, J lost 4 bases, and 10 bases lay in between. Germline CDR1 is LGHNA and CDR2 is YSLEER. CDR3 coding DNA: TGCGCCAGCAGCCAAGATCCGGGGGGAGGAAACACCATATATTTT. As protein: CASSQDPGGGNTIYF.

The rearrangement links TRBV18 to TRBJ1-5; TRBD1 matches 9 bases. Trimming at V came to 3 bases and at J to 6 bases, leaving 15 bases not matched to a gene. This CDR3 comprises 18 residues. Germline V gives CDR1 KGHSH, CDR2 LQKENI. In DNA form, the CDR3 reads TGTGCCAGCTCACCCGGGGAACAGGGGGCCTCTCCAGGTCAGCCCCAGCATTTT. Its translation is CASSPGEQGASPGQPQHF.

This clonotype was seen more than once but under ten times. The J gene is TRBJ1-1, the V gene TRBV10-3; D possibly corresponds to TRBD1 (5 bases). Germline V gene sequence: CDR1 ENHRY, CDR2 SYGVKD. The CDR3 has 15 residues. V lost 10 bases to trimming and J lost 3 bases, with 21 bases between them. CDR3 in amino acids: CATTKRGRYYTEAFF. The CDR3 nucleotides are TGTGCCACCACTAAAAGGGGACGGTATTACACTGAAGCTTTCTTT.

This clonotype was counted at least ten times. CDR3 nucleotide sequence: TGCAGCGTTGAGCTTGGGACTAAAGACACCTTC. This sequence encodes CSVELGTKDTF. The V gene is TRBV29-1, the J gene TRBJ1-2, with D perhaps matching TRBD1 (5 bases). This CDR3 region has 11 residues. The germline V gene encodes CDR1 SQVTM and CDR2 ANQGSEA. With 3 bases removed from V and 12 bases from J, the gap between germline ends came to 14 bases.

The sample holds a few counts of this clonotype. The CDR3 loop is CASSSRPGTESSGANVLTF. Here the CDR3 DNA reads TGTGCCAGCAGCTCGCGACCCGGGACAGAGTCCTCTGGGGCCAACGTCCTGACTTTC. The chain employs TRBV7-6 and TRBJ2-6; 7 bases line up with TRBD1. V was pared by 4 bases and J by 0 bases, with 12 bases of the junction left unmatched. The CDR3 length is 19 residues. Looked up from germline, CDR1 is SGHVS and CDR2 is FNYEAQ.

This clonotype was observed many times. The CDR3 DNA sequence: TGTGCCAGCAGCTTCGACAGGACCGGGGAGCTGTTTTTT. Amino acids: CASSFDRTGELFF. The V and J genes are TRBV27 and TRBJ2-2; D might be TRBD1 (6 bases). This CDR3 spans 13 amino acids. Looked up from germline, CDR1 is MNHEY and CDR2 is SMNVEV (reference sequence). V was clipped by 6 bases and J by 5 bases, with 10 bases between them.

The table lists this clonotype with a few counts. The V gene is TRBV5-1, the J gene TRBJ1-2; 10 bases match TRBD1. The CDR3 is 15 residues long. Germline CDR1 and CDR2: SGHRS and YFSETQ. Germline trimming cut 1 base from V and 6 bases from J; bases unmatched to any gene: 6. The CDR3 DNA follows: TGCGCCAGCAGCTTGACCTGGACAGGGGGAAATGGCTACACCTTC. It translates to CASSLTWTGGNGYTF.

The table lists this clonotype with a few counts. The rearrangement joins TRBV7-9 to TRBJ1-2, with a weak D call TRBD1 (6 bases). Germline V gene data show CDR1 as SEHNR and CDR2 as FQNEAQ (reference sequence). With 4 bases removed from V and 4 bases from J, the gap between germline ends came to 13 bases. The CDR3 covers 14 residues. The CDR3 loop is CASSSSGTFYGYTF. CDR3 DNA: TGTGCCAGCAGCTCGAGTGGGACATTCTATGGCTACACCTTC.